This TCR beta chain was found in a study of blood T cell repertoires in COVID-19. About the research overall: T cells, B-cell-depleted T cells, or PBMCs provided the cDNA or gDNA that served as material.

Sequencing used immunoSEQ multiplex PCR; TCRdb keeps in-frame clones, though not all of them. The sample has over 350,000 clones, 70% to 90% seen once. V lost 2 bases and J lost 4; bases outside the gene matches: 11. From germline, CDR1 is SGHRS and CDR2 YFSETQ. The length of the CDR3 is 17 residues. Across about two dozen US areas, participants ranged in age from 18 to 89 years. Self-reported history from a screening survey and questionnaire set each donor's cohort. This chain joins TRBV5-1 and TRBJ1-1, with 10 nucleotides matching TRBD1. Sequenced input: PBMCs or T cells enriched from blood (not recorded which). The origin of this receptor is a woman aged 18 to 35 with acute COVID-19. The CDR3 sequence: CASSFSGQGRWSTEAFF. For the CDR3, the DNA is TGCGCCAGCAGCTTTTCGGGACAGGGGCGTTGGAGCACTGAAGCTTTCTTT.